This TCR beta chain is drawn from a study of T cell responses to AZD1222 COVID-19 vaccine. The repertoire was sequenced with immunoSEQ multiplex PCR; TCRdb's copy has only in-frame clones and lacks some. Of 130,000 to 150,000 clones detected, about nine tenths appear once; the ten largest clones hold roughly 15%. The CDR3 extends over 15 amino acids. V shed 0 bases, J shed 3 bases, and the junction held 3 bases outside the gene matches. The germline CDR1 and CDR2 sequences are MNHEY and SVGAGI. A note on this clone: The antigen remains undetermined.

Study results and limitations: CD4 TCRs linked to vaccination spanned spike, dominating at 160-218 and 743-854.

The source was peripheral blood, collected on day 0 of AZD1222 vaccination. This receptor was obtained from an adult in good health. The rearrangement joins TRBV6-5 to TRBJ2-7; 9 nucleotides align to TRBD1. CDR3 in amino acids: CASSYSGQGFYEQYF. The DNA for the CDR3 is TGTGCCAGCAGTTACTCGGGACAGGGATTCTACGAGCAGTACTTC.